What follows are 10 T cell receptor beta chains derived from one specimen sequenced in a study of T cells in Graves' hyperthyroidism and ophthalmopathy. Template material for amplifying TCR beta CDR3 regions consisted of RNA transcripts. The TCR CDR3 first-round RT-PCR relied on the HTBI primer set. TCRdb ran MiXCR on the multiplex PCR reads and lists one entry per CDR3 protein. The data contain about 480,000 distinct CDR3 sequences, around 14% of them singletons. Sequencing used blood. These receptors originate from a woman between 18 and 30 years old with Graves' hyperthyroidism.

This clonotype has a count of ten or more. The rearrangement joins TRBV6-1 to TRBJ1-3; D unresolved. The CDR3 is made up of 16 amino acids. Germline CDR1 and CDR2: MNHNS and SASEGT. V was pared by 6 bases and J by 4 bases, with 19 bases between. CDR3 loop: CASSPAYRRGGNTIYF. CDR3 coding DNA: TGTGCCAGCAGCCCCGCCTATAGACGAGGGGGAAACACCATATATTTT.

To note about this clonotype: This may come from a read error, since a much larger clone is one base off. The CDR3 sequence is CSAGRPSTYERYF. The CDR3 DNA follows: TGCAGTGCTGGTCGGCCGTCCACCTACGAGCGGTACTTC. The chain couples TRBV20-1 to TRBJ2-7; D remains ambiguous. Germline V gives CDR1 DFQATT, CDR2 SNEGSKA (reference sequence). The CDR3 has 13 amino acids.

V gene TRBV5-6 combines with J gene TRBJ2-7; 7 bases are a match to TRBD1. There are 14 residues in the CDR3. J lost 3 bases, V lost 3 bases, and 6 bases had no gene match. Germline V gene data show CDR1 as SGHDT and CDR2 as YYEEEE. The CDR3 reads CASSSGDRFYEQYV. The CDR3 DNA reads TGTGCCAGCAGCTCAGGGGACAGATTCTACGAGCAGTACGTC.

This clonotype was seen at least ten times. The V and J genes are TRBV24-1 and TRBJ1-1; D unresolved. V dropped 6 bases and J dropped 7 bases, with 11 bases sitting between them. CDR3 length: 12 amino acids. In germline, CDR1 is KGHDR, CDR2 SFDVKD. CDR3 sequence reads: CATSFRPFEAFF. In DNA, the CDR3 is TGTGCCACCAGTTTCAGACCGTTTGAAGCTTTCTTT.

This clonotype has a handful of counts. The CDR3 sequence: CSVDEELTDTQYF. CDR3 nucleotides: TGCAGCGTTGATGAGGAACTCACAGATACGCAGTATTTT. The rearrangement joins TRBV29-1 to TRBJ2-3; D remains ambiguous. CDR1 is SQVTM, CDR2 ANQGSEA, per germline. The CDR3 sequence is 13 residues long. Trimming shortened V by 3 bases and J by 2 bases, and 9 bases separated the two germline ends.

The V gene is TRBV25-1, the J gene TRBJ1-2, with D possibly TRBD1 on 6 matching bases. CDR3 size: 13 residues. Trimming shortened V by 3 bases and J by 5 bases, and 10 bases separated the two germline ends. CDR1 and CDR2 from the germline V gene are MGHDK and SYGVNS. CDR3 coding DNA: TGTGCCAGCAGTGACGGGACATTTTATGGCTACACCTTC. This translates into CASSDGTFYGYTF.

This clonotype was picked up many times. The rearrangement joins TRBV10-3 to TRBJ2-1, with 7 bases fitting TRBD2. This CDR3 spans 16 amino acids. Germline V CDR1 and CDR2: ENHRY, SYGVKD. V was pared by 0 bases and J by 5 bases, with 7 bases of the junction left unmatched. In DNA, the CDR3 is TGTGCCATCAGTGAGTCGTTGTGGGAGGGTGACAATGAGCAGTTCTTC. Its protein product is CAISESLWEGDNEQFF.

This clonotype was counted ten times or more. This rearrangement joins TRBV10-3 to TRBJ2-7, with 8 bases that match TRBD1. Trimming removed 3 bases from V and 6 bases from J; junction bases left unmatched: 10. This CDR3 is built from 15 residues. CDR1 ENHRY and CDR2 SYGVKD come from the germline V gene. The CDR3 bases are TGTGCCATCAGTGACCCGGGACAGGTTGTAGGCGAGCAGTACTTC. Its protein is CAISDPGQVVGEQYF.

Ten or more counts support this clonotype. The V gene is TRBV7-9, the J gene TRBJ1-6; D is unclear. There are 12 residues in the CDR3. The V gene's germline CDR1 is SEHNR and CDR2 FQNEAQ (reference sequence). V lost 5 bases, J lost 9 bases, and 8 bases lay in between. The CDR3 sequence is CASSLGFSPLHF. The CDR3 bases are TGTGCCAGCAGCCTAGGGTTTTCACCCCTCCACTTT.

In this sample, this clonotype turned up many times. The rearrangement links TRBV12-3 or TRBV12-4 to TRBJ1-4; D call uncertain. The CDR3 sequence is 14 residues long. V lost 7 bases and J lost 0, with 9 bases in between. CDR3 amino acids: CASTYTATNEKLFF. In DNA form, the CDR3 reads TGTGCCAGCACCTACACTGCAACTAATGAAAAACTGTTTTTT.